One sample yielded the 21 T cell receptor beta chains listed below, sequenced in a study of blood T cell repertoires in COVID-19 (dated by TCRdb to 2019 to 2021). The library relied on the immunoSEQ multiplex PCR assay. TCRdb re-hosts the immuneACCESS table, in-frame sequences only. Its copies lack some clones; in the studies checked, an unresolved V gene accounts for under half of them, and the cause for the rest is not known. In this sample the table shows 110,000 or so clones, roughly 80% of which occur a single time. In total, the top ten clones hold about 6.8% of the sample. The sample comprised peripheral blood. The receptor source for this set is a man between 65 and 79 years old with acute or convalescent COVID-19.

J is TRBJ2-7 and V is TRBV7-2; a possible D gene is TRBD1 (6 bases). V was shortened by 2 bases and J by 3 bases, with 17 bases between the two germline ends. The CDR3 runs 16 residues. In germline, CDR1 is SGHTA, CDR2 FQGNSA. The CDR3 protein is CASSLRARTDFYEQYF. Written as DNA, the CDR3 is TGTGCCAGCAGCTTACGGGCCAGGACAGATTTCTACGAGCAGTACTTC.

The chain joins TRBV5-4 to TRBJ1-1, with 7 nucleotides matching TRBD1. CDR3 size: 13 residues. CDR1 SGHNT and CDR2 YYREEE come from the germline V gene (reference sequence). The V and J ends lost 5 bases and 3 bases, in that order; junction bases with no gene match: 4. This chain's CDR3 is CASSYDRDTEAFF. CDR3 in DNA: TGTGCCAGCAGTTACGACAGGGACACTGAAGCTTTCTTT.

The chain employs TRBV5-1 and TRBJ2-1; 11 bases fit TRBD2. The V and J ends lost 4 bases and 8 bases, in that order; junction bases with no gene match: 11. Germline loops: CDR1 SGHRS, CDR2 YFSETQ. The CDR3 runs 16 residues. The CDR3 loop reads CASSPDSSGRFHEQFF. In DNA, the CDR3 is TGCGCCAGCAGCCCTGACTCTAGCGGGAGGTTCCATGAGCAGTTCTTC.

This chain uses TRBV24-1 with TRBJ2-5; unclear D gene. Germline V gene sequence: CDR1 KGHDR, CDR2 SFDVKD. This CDR3 comprises 13 residues. Deletions cut 1 base from V and 7 bases from J, with 9 bases between. CDR3 protein: CATSDFGIPTQYF. CDR3 DNA sequence: TGTGCCACCAGTGATTTTGGCATCCCGACCCAGTACTTC.

CDR3 sequence: CASSPPLLALGTDTQYF. The CDR3 DNA follows: TGCGCCAGCAGCCCCCCCCTACTAGCTCTCGGAACAGATACGCAGTATTTT. The V call is TRBV5-1, the J call TRBJ2-3; D is perhaps TRBD2 (6 bases). The CDR3 is 17 amino acids. CDR1 and CDR2 from the germline V gene are SGHRS and YFSETQ. V shed 4 bases and J shed 3 bases, with 21 bases lying between them. Full variable domain (rest looked up from reference TRBV5-1 and TRBJ2-3): KAGVTQTPRYLIKTRGQQVTLSCSPISGHRSVSWYQQTPGQGLQFLFEYFSETQRNKGNFPGRFSGRQFSNSRSEMNVSTLELGDSALYLCASSPPLLALGTDTQYFGPGTRLTVL.

V is TRBV4-1 and J is TRBJ1-1, with D possibly matching TRBD1 (5 bases). CDR1 and CDR2 from the germline V gene are MGHRA and YSYEKL. Deletions cut 4 bases from V and 5 bases from J, with 20 bases between. The CDR3 has 16 residues. The CDR3 DNA sequence: TGCGCCAGCAGCCCCGGGGGGACTCAAGTTTGGACTGAAGCTTTCTTT. It yields the protein CASSPGGTQVWTEAFF.

This rearrangement joins TRBV28 to TRBJ1-1; TRBD1 matches at 8 bases. Germline CDR1 reads MDHEN; CDR2 reads SYDVKM. J gave up 4 bases and V 6 bases, and 10 bases lay outside the gene matches. The CDR3 is 15 amino acids. The CDR3 DNA is TGTGCCAGCAGCCGTACCGGGACAGGTTCCACTGAAGCTTTCTTT. As protein: CASSRTGTGSTEAFF.

The J gene is TRBJ2-5, the V gene TRBV11-2; D possibly corresponds to TRBD2 (7 bases). There are 17 residues in the CDR3. V was cut by 5 bases and J by 4 bases, with 23 bases left in between. The germline CDR1 and CDR2 sequences are SGHAT and FQNNGV. DNA of the CDR3: TGTGCCAGCAGCCTATATTGGGGCGGGGGCAGTTTAGAGACCCAGTACTTC. Its protein product is CASSLYWGGGSLETQYF.

The chain links TRBV29-1 to TRBJ2-7; 10 positions match TRBD2. Germline CDR1 is SQVTM and CDR2 is ANQGSEA. V was clipped by 1 base and J by 7 bases; unmatched bases: 7. The length of the CDR3 is 14 residues. CDR3 region: CSVEGLAGEYEQYF. The CDR3 DNA reads as TGCAGCGTTGAAGGGCTAGCGGGAGAGTATGAGCAGTACTTC.

The chain couples TRBV3-1 (or the pseudogene TRBV3-2) to TRBJ1-2, with 8 positions matching TRBD1. The CDR3 sequence is 14 residues long. Trimming cost V 4 bases and J 7 bases; bases outside gene matches: 8. Germline V gene data show CDR1 as LGHDT and CDR2 as YNNKEL (reference sequence). CDR3 amino acids: CASSRPDREGGYTF. The DNA of the CDR3 is TGTGCCAGCAGCCGACCGGACAGGGAGGGTGGCTACACCTTC.

The chain combines TRBV28 with TRBJ2-2; 8 nucleotides align to TRBD1. The CDR3 contains 13 residues. The germline CDR1 and CDR2 sequences are MDHEN and SYDVKM. V shed 10 bases and J 2 bases; nucleotides not matched to a gene: 3. CDR3 sequence: CATGTGNTGELFF. CDR3 bases: TGTGCCACCGGGACAGGAAACACCGGGGAGCTGTTTTTT.

The chain employs TRBV9 and TRBJ1-3; 8 bases map to TRBD1. Unmatched junction bases numbered 8, after V lost 0 bases and J lost 3 bases. The germline V gene has CDR1 SGDLS and CDR2 YYNGEE. The CDR3 covers 17 residues. The CDR3: CASSVAPTDRGGNTIYF. As DNA, the CDR3 is TGTGCCAGCAGCGTAGCCCCAACCGACAGGGGTGGAAACACCATATATTTT.

The chain joins TRBV27 to TRBJ2-3, with 15 bases fitting TRBD2. Germline V CDR1 and CDR2: MNHEY, SMNVEV (reference sequence). This CDR3 is 18 amino acids long. V shed 6 bases, J shed 1 base, and the junction held 8 bases outside the gene matches. The CDR3 is CASRGGTSGRTRTDTQYF. CDR3 in DNA: TGTGCCAGCAGGGGCGGGACTAGCGGGAGGACCCGCACAGATACGCAGTATTTT.

The gene calls are TRBV3-1 (or the pseudogene TRBV3-2) and TRBJ2-2, with 8 bases fitting TRBD1. The CDR3 is made up of 16 amino acids. V lost 5 bases and J lost 5; bases outside the gene matches: 10. CDR1 is LGHDT and CDR2 is YNNKEL in the germline V gene (reference sequence). The CDR3 here is CASSELTGVTTGELFF. CDR3 bases: TGTGCCAGCAGCGAACTGACAGGGGTTACTACCGGGGAGCTGTTTTTT.

This chain connects TRBV18 to TRBJ2-1; 9 nucleotides agree with TRBD2. V trimming: 2 bases; J trimming: 5 bases; junction bases outside the gene matches: 7. This CDR3 has 16 residues. The germline V gene encodes CDR1 KGHSH and CDR2 LQKENI. CDR3 in DNA: TGTGCCAGCTCACCAGAGGGTCTAGCGGGAAACAATGAGCAGTTCTTC. Translation gives CASSPEGLAGNNEQFF.

V gene TRBV7-2 combines with J gene TRBJ1-5, with a possible D match to TRBD1 (6 bases). The CDR3 is 18 amino acids. Trimming left V 2 bases short and J 0 bases short, with 17 bases between. Germline V gene sequence: CDR1 SGHTA, CDR2 FQGNSA. CDR3 nucleotides: TGTGCCAGCAGCTTATCCGGACAGACAAGCTATAGCAATCAGCCCCAGCATTTT. This codes for CASSLSGQTSYSNQPQHF.

This clone has a single count. V and J are TRBV6-5 and TRBJ2-7, with a possible D match to TRBD2 (5 bases). The CDR3 length is 13 residues. V lost 5 bases to trimming and J lost 3 bases, with 11 bases between them. Germline V gives CDR1 MNHEY, CDR2 SVGAGI. The CDR3 sequence: CASSRAGGYEQYF. The CDR3 DNA is TGTGCCAGCAGTCGGGCAGGAGGCTACGAGCAGTACTTC.

The J gene is TRBJ2-7, the V gene TRBV11-2; perhaps TRBD1 as D (6 bases). Germline V gene data show CDR1 as SGHAT and CDR2 as FQNNGV. The CDR3 totals 13 residues. Trimming cost V 5 bases and J 2 bases, with 10 bases left between them. In DNA, the CDR3 is TGTGCCAGCAGCCCACAGGGAGCCTACGAGCAGTACTTC. It specifies CASSPQGAYEQYF.

The chain employs TRBV9 and TRBJ1-2, with a weak D call TRBD1 (5 bases). The CDR3 has 14 residues. V was cut by 4 bases and J by 4 bases, with 14 bases left in between. In germline, CDR1 is SGDLS, CDR2 YYNGEE. The CDR3 loop is CASSMTAPSYGYTF. In nucleotides, the CDR3 is TGTGCCAGCAGCATGACAGCGCCCAGCTATGGCTACACCTTC.

The rearrangement uses TRBV24-1 and TRBJ2-2; 10 bases agree with TRBD2. This CDR3 contains 16 residues. Germline-derived CDR1 and CDR2 are KGHDR and SFDVKD. Unmatched junction bases numbered 7, after V lost 5 bases and J lost 5 bases. This chain's CDR3 is CATSGIAGGGTGELFF. CDR3 DNA sequence: TGTGCCACCAGTGGGATAGCGGGAGGAGGGACCGGGGAGCTGTTTTTT.

The rearrangement joins TRBV5-1 to TRBJ1-6; maybe TRBD1 (6 bases). V dropped 3 bases and J dropped 9 bases, with 16 bases sitting between them. Germline lookup yields CDR1 SGHRS and CDR2 YFSETQ. The CDR3 contains 15 residues. CDR3 coding DNA: TGCGCCAGCAGCTCAACAGGGCCCACGGCTTCACCCCTCCACTTT. This gives the protein CASSSTGPTASPLHF.